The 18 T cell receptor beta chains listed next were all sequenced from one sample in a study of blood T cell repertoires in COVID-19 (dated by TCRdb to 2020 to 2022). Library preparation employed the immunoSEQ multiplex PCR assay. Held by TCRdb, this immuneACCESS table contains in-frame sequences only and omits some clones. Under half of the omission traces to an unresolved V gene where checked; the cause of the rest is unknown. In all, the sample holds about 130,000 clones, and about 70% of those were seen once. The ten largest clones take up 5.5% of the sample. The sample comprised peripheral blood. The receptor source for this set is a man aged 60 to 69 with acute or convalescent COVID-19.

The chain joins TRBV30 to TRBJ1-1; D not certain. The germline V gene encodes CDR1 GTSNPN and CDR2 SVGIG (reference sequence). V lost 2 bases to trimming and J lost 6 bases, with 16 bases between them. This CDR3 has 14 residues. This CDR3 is CAWSKVSGNAEAFF. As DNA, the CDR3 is TGTGCCTGGAGTAAGGTCTCAGGTAACGCTGAAGCTTTCTTT.

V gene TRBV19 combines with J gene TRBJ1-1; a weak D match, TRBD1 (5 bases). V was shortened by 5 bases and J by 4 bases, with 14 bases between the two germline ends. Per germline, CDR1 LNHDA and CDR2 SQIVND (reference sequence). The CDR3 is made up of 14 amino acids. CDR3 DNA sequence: TGTGCCAGTAGTGACCAGGGCTGGTCCACTGAAGCTTTCTTT. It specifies CASSDQGWSTEAFF. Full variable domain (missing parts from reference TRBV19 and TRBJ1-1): DGGITQSPKYLFRKEGQNVTLSCEQNLNHDAMYWYRQDPGQGLRLIYYSQIVNDFQKGDIAEGYSVSREKKESFPLTVTSAQKNPTAFYLCASSDQGWSTEAFFGQGTRLTVV.

The CDR3: CASSPTGLAEKLFF. The CDR3 DNA reads as TGTGCCAGCTCACCCACAGGGTTAGCTGAAAAACTGTTTTTT. This chain joins TRBV18 and TRBJ1-4; a possible D gene is TRBD1 (6 bases). The V and J ends lost 3 bases and 7 bases respectively, with 12 bases between them. Per germline, CDR1 KGHSH and CDR2 LQKENI. The CDR3 runs to 14 residues.

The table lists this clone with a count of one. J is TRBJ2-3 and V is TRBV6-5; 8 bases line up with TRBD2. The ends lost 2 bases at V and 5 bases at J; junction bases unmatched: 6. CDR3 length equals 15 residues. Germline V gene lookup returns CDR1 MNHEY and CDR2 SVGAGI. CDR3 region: CASSYTGGAGDTQYF. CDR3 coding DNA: TGTGCCAGCAGTTACACGGGGGGGGCTGGAGATACGCAGTATTTT.

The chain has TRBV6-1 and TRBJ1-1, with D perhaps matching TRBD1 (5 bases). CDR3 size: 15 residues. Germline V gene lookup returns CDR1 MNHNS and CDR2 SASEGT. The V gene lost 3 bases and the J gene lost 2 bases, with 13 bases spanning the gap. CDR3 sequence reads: CASSDWRGLNTEAFF. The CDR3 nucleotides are TGTGCCAGCAGTGATTGGCGGGGCCTCAACACTGAAGCTTTCTTT.

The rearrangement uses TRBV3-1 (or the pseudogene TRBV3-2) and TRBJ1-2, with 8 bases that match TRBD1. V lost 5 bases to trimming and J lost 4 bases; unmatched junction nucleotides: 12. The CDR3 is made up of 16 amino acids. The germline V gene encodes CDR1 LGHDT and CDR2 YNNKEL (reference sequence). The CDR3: CASSKGTGGSSYGYTF. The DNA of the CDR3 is TGTGCCAGCAGCAAGGGGACAGGAGGGAGTTCCTATGGCTACACCTTC.

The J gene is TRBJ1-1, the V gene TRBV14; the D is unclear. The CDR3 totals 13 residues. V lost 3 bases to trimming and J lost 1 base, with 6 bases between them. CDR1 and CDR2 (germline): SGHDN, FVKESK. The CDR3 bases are TGTGCCAGCAGCCATCGGGGGAACACTGAAGCTTTCTTT. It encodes CASSHRGNTEAFF.

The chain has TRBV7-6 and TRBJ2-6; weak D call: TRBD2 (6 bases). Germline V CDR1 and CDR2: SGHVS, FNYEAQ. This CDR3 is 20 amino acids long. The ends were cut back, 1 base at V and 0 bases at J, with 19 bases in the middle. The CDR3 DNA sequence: TGTGCCAGCAGCTTAGTTCGGGAGACACTCGACGACTCTGGGGCCAACGTCCTGACTTTC. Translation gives CASSLVRETLDDSGANVLTF. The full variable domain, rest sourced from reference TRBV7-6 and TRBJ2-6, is GAGVSQSPRYKVTKRGQDVALRCDPISGHVSLYWYRQALGQGPEFLTYFNYEAQQDKSGLPNDRFSAERPEGSISTLTIQRTEQRDSAMYRCASSLVRETLDDSGANVLTFGAGSRLTVL.

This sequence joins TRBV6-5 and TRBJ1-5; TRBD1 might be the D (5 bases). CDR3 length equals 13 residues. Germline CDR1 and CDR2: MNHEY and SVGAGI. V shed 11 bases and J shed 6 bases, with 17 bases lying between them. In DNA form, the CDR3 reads TGTGCCTGCTTGGGAGGGGCGGGTCAGCCCCAGCATTTT. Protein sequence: CACLGGAGQPQHF.

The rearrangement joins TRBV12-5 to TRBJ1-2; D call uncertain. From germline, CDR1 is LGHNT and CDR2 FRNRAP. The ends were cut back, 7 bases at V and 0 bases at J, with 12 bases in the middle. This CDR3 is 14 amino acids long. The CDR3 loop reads CASARGAANYGYTF. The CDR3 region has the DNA TGTGCTAGTGCCCGGGGTGCAGCTAACTATGGCTACACCTTC. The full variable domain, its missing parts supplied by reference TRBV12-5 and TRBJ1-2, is DARVTQTPRHKVTEMGQEVTMRCQPILGHNTVFWYRQTMMQGLELLAYFRNRAPLDDSGMPKDRFSAEMPDATLATLKIQPSEPRDSAVYFCASARGAANYGYTFGSGTRLTVV.

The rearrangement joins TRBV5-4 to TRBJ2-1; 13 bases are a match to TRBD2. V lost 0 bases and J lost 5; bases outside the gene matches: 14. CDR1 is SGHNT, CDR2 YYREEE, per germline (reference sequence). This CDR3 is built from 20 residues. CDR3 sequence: CASSLALPGLAGAPDNEQFF. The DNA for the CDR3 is TGTGCCAGCAGCTTGGCCCTCCCTGGACTAGCGGGGGCCCCAGACAATGAGCAGTTCTTC.

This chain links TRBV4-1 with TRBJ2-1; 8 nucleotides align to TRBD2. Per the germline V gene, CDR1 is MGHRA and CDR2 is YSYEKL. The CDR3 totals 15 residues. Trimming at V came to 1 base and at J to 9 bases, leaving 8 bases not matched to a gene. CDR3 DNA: TGCGCCAGCAGCCAAGGGTCGGGGGGGCGTATTGAGCAGTTCTTC. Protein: CASSQGSGGRIEQFF.

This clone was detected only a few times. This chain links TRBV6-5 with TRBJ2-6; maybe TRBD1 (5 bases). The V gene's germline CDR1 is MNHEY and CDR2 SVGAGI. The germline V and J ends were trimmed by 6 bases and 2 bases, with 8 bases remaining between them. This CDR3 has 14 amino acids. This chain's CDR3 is CASSPGPGANVLTF. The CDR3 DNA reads TGTGCCAGCAGCCCAGGGCCTGGGGCCAACGTCCTGACTTTC.

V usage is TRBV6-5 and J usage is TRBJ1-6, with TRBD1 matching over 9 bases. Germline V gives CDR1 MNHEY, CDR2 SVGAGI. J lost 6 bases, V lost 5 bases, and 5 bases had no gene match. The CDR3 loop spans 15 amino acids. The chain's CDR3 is CASSRQGEANSPLHF. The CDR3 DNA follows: TGTGCCAGCAGTCGACAGGGGGAGGCTAATTCACCCCTCCACTTT.

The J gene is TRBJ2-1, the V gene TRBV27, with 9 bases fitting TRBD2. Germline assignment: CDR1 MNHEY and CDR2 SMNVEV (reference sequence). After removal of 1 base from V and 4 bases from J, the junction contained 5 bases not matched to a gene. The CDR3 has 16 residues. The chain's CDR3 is CASSLWGLANYNEQFF. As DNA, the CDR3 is TGTGCCAGCAGTTTATGGGGACTAGCAAATTACAATGAGCAGTTCTTC.

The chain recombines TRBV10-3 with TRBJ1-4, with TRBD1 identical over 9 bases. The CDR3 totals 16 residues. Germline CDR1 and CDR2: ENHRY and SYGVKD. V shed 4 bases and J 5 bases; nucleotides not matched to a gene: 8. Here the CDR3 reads CAISATDRGRNEKLFF. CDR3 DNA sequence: TGTGCCATCAGTGCCACGGACAGGGGCCGGAATGAAAAACTGTTTTTT.

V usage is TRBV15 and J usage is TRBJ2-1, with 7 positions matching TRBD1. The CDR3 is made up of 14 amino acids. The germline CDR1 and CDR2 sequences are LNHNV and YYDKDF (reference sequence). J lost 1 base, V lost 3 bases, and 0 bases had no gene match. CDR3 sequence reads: CATSRGQSYNEQFF. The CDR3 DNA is TGTGCCACCAGCAGGGGACAGTCCTACAATGAGCAGTTCTTC. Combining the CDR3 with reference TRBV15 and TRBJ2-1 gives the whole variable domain DAMVIQNPRYQVTQFGKPVTLSCSQTLNHNVMYWYQQKSSQAPKLLFHYYDKDFNNEADTPDNFQSRRPNTSFCFLDIRSPGLGDTAMYLCATSRGQSYNEQFFGPGTRLTVL.

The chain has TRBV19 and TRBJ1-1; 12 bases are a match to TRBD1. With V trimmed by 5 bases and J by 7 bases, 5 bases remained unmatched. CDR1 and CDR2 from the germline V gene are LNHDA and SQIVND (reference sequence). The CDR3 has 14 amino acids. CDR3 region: CASSPGQGALEAFF. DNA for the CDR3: TGTGCCAGTAGTCCGGGACAGGGGGCACTTGAAGCTTTCTTT.